The clone carrying this T cell receptor beta chain was seen many times. This entry comes from a study of neurological immune-mediated disorders. Time point noted: longitudinal time-point 1 (baseline). Each TCR transcript was tagged with a 10-nucleotide random UMI during 5'RACE. TCRdb fed the 5' RACE reads into MiXCR, producing one record per CDR3 protein. The profile covers some 54,000 distinct CDR3 sequences, with around a tenth appearing a single time and approximately 6.6% taken by the ten largest. This receptor was taken from a male donor with HTLV-1-associated myelopathy (HAM/TSP). Sequenced sample: PBMCs.

DNA for the CDR3: TGCAGCGTTCTCAGGCGAAGCGGGGAGCTGTTTTTT. Protein sequence: CSVLRRSGELFF. The gene calls are TRBV29-1 and TRBJ2-2; D ambiguous. Germline-derived CDR1 and CDR2 are SQVTM and ANQGSEA. CDR3 size: 12 residues. The germline V and J ends were trimmed by 5 bases and 7 bases, with 11 bases remaining between them.